This is a list of T cell receptor beta chains from one sample in a study of T-cell memory formation after mild COVID-19. TCRdb re-derived calls from the 5' RACE reads in MiXCR, one entry per CDR3 protein. Of about 360,000 distinct CDR3 sequences in the sample, under 15% were seen once. Sequencing input: PBMCs or a T cell subset sorted from them (not recorded which). All receptors come from a man in his late teens or twenties who had mild COVID-19 (a few samples of this study predate the infection). Cell type and time point are not known. Each CDR3 is given without its conserved first and last residue. Only some rows state a clone size, as once, few, many or a class for expanded clones.

TRBV11-2	TRBJ1-2	NA	13	ASSDIRGSFGGYT
TRBV2	TRBJ2-1	few	11	ASSETRDNEQF
TRBV11-2	TRBJ2-3	NA	15	TSSLGLAGPYTDTQY
TRBV20-1	TRBJ1-6	few	12	SAPRSSYNSPLH
TRBV15	TRBJ1-5	NA	13	ATSRGGQFNQPQH
TRBV25-1	TRBJ2-1	NA	14	ASMGNGGEAVGEQF
TRBV18	TRBJ2-1	few	14	ASSPLAGNRLLKQF
TRBV5-5	TRBJ2-5	NA	12	ASSSFPGLETQY
TRBV20-1	TRBJ2-3	NA	11	SAMLPGTDTQY
TRBV30	TRBJ2-7	NA	13	AWSMRQRASYEQY
TRBV27	TRBJ2-1	NA	11	ASSRDGPNEQF
TRBV12-3/TRBV12-4	TRBJ2-3	many	12	ASTSGKRADTQY
TRBV25-1	TRBJ2-7	few	11	ASSGWDSYEQY
TRBV7-2	TRBJ2-2	NA	14	ASSLDSGLYTGELF
TRBV4-3	TRBJ1-1	NA	12	ASSQQNLNTEAF
TRBV4-3	TRBJ1-2	many	14	ASSQVLDRGDYGYT